This T cell receptor beta chain was found in a study of cytomegalovirus exposure and HLA in healthy donors. Looking at the study overall: The roughly 110 validation repertoires were reported in a later analysis to have been generated on the same platform as the approximately 600 first-cohort repertoires. The study, taken as a whole, reports: Most TCR sequences were seen very rarely across donors, but some public TCRs occurred in many. Some TCR beta chains (more than 150 of them) were listed as cytomegalovirus-associated. In a later analysis, first-cohort TCR clusters were found to tend to co-occur in the 120 or so validation repertoires.

A note on this clone: The antigen is undetermined.

Unmatched junction bases numbered 10, after V lost 1 base and J lost 9 bases. Germline loops: CDR1 MGHRA, CDR2 YSYEKL. The CDR3 consists of 16 residues. Sequencing was performed with immunoSEQ multiplex PCR; in TCRdb, only in-frame clones are kept and a portion is missing. The top ten clones hold about 1% of a sample with about 220,000 clones, about 93% of them seen once. Sequencing was carried out using PBMCs. This chain joins TRBV4-1 and TRBJ2-1, with 9 positions matching TRBD2. The sequence was obtained from a young woman in good health and CMV-seronegative. CDR3 DNA: TGCGCCAGCAGCCAAGGGGAAGCGGGAGGCTGGAGTGAGCAGTTCTTC. Translation: CASSQGEAGGWSEQFF.